The present entry profiles one T cell receptor (beta chain) with its context. Its antigen remains unidentified. This sample is drawn from a study of identical twins. A universal primer site was incorporated via template switching, and the cDNA contained unique molecular identifiers. TCRdb reanalysed the 5' RACE reads using MiXCR and keeps one entry per CDR3 protein. The data show 650,000 to 800,000 distinct CDR3 sequences, under 9% seen once. There are 14 residues in the CDR3. The V segment lost 9 bases and the J segment 15 bases; nucleotides outside the gene matches: 18. Germline loops: CDR1 LGHNA, CDR2 YNFKEQ. Study results and caveats: Memory repertoires lacked the insertion deficit that abundant cord blood beta clonotypes showed.

These data also formed part of another study, on yellow fever vaccine responses in identical twins.

This sequence joins TRBV4-2 and TRBJ2-1, with 9 bases identical to TRBD2. The sequenced sample consisted of PBMCs. The source of this sequence is a woman younger than 30 in good health. The DNA for the CDR3 is TGTGCCAGGAGCTACGACCTAGCGGGAAGGCTTCCGTTCTTC. Protein product: CARSYDLAGRLPFF.